One sample yielded the 13 T cell receptor beta chains listed below, sequenced in a study of early T cells in non-severe SARS-CoV-2 infection. One entry per CDR3 protein, called by TCRdb with MiXCR from the 5' RACE reads. This table has tens of thousands of distinct CDR3 sequences, 4.5% to 6% appearing once. The source material was whole blood, sampled at baseline. The receptors derive from an adult who was a healthcare worker with PCR-confirmed SARS-CoV-2 infection or an uninfected control (not recorded which).

The chain employs TRBV30 and TRBJ1-1, with 8 bases fitting TRBD1. From germline, CDR1 is GTSNPN and CDR2 SVGIG (reference sequence). The CDR3 runs to 14 residues. V lost 3 bases and J lost 7; bases outside the gene matches: 10. The CDR3 coding sequence is TGTGCCTGGAGAAGTAGTGCAGGGGGCGGTGAAGCTTTCTTT. As protein: CAWRSSAGGGEAFF.

This clonotype was seen repeatedly, ten times or more. This rearrangement joins TRBV30 to TRBJ2-1; D possibly corresponds to TRBD2 (6 bases). Between the trimmed V and J ends, which lost 2 bases and 7 bases, there was a span of 15 bases. Germline V CDR1 and CDR2: GTSNPN, SVGIG (reference sequence). The CDR3 has 14 residues. CDR3: CAWSRLLARNEQFF. In nucleotides, the CDR3 is TGTGCCTGGAGTAGGCTGCTAGCGAGGAATGAGCAGTTCTTC.

This clonotype was recorded at least ten times. V usage is TRBV12-3 or TRBV12-4 and J usage is TRBJ2-7, with TRBD1 as a possible D gene (6 bases). The CDR3 loop spans 14 amino acids. V was shortened by 7 bases and J by 1 base, with 14 bases between the two germline ends. CDR3 DNA sequence: TGTGCCAGCAACCCGGGACATTCTTCCTACGAGCAGTACTTC. It specifies CASNPGHSSYEQYF.

The chain uses TRBV6-5 and TRBJ1-2; D is undetermined. This CDR3 region has 12 residues. The V end was cut by 8 bases, the J end by 5 bases, with 12 bases between. In germline, CDR1 is MNHEY, CDR2 SVGAGI. The CDR3 loop reads CASFRGTYGYTF. The DNA of the CDR3 is TGTGCCAGCTTCCGAGGAACTTATGGCTACACCTTC.

This clonotype was observed at least ten times. This sequence joins TRBV7-8 and TRBJ2-2; maybe TRBD2 (6 bases). CDR3 length: 16 residues. The germline V and J ends were trimmed by 5 bases and 0 bases, with 13 bases remaining between them. Germline V gene sequence: CDR1 SGHVS, CDR2 FQNEAQ. CDR3 nucleotides: TGTGCCAGCAGCCGTGGCGGAGGGGCGAACACCGGGGAGCTGTTTTTT. Protein product: CASSRGGGANTGELFF. The entire variable domain, with the rest obtained from reference TRBV7-8 and TRBJ2-2, is as follows: GAGVSQSPRYKVAKRGQDVALRCDPISGHVSLFWYQQALGQGPEFLTYFQNEAQLDKSGLPSDRFFAERPEGSVSTLKIQRTQQEDSAVYLCASSRGGGANTGELFFGEGSRLTVL.

The chain uses TRBV7-9 and TRBJ2-2; 7 positions agree with TRBD1. Germline trimming cut 5 bases from V and 4 bases from J; bases unmatched to any gene: 10. The CDR3 extends over 16 amino acids. The germline gives CDR1 SEHNR, CDR2 FQNEAQ (reference sequence). In DNA form, the CDR3 reads TGTGCCAGCAGCCCACGGACAGGCGCCGGCACCGGGGAGCTGTTTTTT. Translating gives CASSPRTGAGTGELFF.

This clonotype was counted ten times or more. V gene TRBV28 combines with J gene TRBJ2-3; TRBD2 matches 8 bases. The CDR3 has 14 residues. Germline trimming cut 7 bases from V and 0 bases from J; bases unmatched to any gene: 3. CDR1 and CDR2 from the germline V gene are MDHEN and SYDVKM. The CDR3 here is CASTSGPSTDTQYF. CDR3 bases: TGTGCCAGCACTAGCGGGCCTAGCACAGATACGCAGTATTTT.

This clonotype was seen ten or more times. The chain is built from TRBV12-3 or TRBV12-4 and TRBJ1-5, with unresolved D. The CDR3 totals 13 residues. V shed 8 bases and J shed 1 base, with 9 bases lying between them. The CDR3 sequence: CASHVGSNQPQHF. The CDR3 DNA follows: TGTGCCAGCCATGTGGGGAGCAATCAGCCCCAGCATTTT.

The genes are TRBV13 and TRBJ1-2, with a weak D call TRBD1 (6 bases). The CDR3 is made up of 17 amino acids. The germline V gene encodes CDR1 PRHDT and CDR2 FYEKMQ (reference sequence). The V end was cut by 3 bases, the J end by 4 bases, with 21 bases between. The CDR3 DNA sequence: TGTGCCAGCAGCTTTAAGAGTACAGGGATAGCGGCCTATGGCTACACCTTC. Its protein is CASSFKSTGIAAYGYTF.

Many counts were recorded for this clonotype. The genes are TRBV29-1 and TRBJ2-3, with 7 positions matching TRBD2. V gave up 7 bases and J gave up 4 bases; unmatched junction bases: 5. CDR1 is SQVTM and CDR2 is ANQGSEA in the germline V gene. CDR3 length equals 12 residues. This CDR3 reads CSAMTSSDTQYF. For the CDR3, the DNA is TGCAGCGCTATGACTAGCTCAGATACGCAGTATTTT.

The sample holds a few counts of this clonotype. The chain couples TRBV28 to TRBJ2-1; D may correspond to TRBD1 or TRBD2 (5 bases each). Trimming removed 6 bases from V and 7 bases from J, with 16 bases in between. The CDR3 totals 14 residues. Germline assignment: CDR1 MDHEN and CDR2 SYDVKM. CDR3: CASRPTGTRNEQFF. The CDR3 DNA sequence: TGTGCCAGCAGGCCAACCGGGACCAGGAATGAGCAGTTCTTC.

The table lists this clonotype with many counts. CDR3 DNA: TGTGCCAGCAGAAAAGGAAGCCGGCCAGAGGAGTACTTC. It yields the protein CASRKGSRPEEYF. The V call is TRBV6-5, the J call TRBJ2-7; D gene uncertain. The CDR3 totals 13 residues. Germline CDR1 and CDR2: MNHEY and SVGAGI. Trimming removed 6 bases at V and 11 bases at J, with 20 bases between.

This clonotype occurred many times. The chain carries TRBV20-1 and TRBJ1-1; the match to TRBD1 covers 9 bases. Germline V gives CDR1 DFQATT, CDR2 SNEGSKA (reference sequence). The CDR3 totals 13 residues. Losses at the gene ends were 4 bases for V and 5 bases for J; bases not matched to a gene: 5. The CDR3 loop reads CSANTGGQTEAFF. CDR3 bases: TGCAGTGCTAATACAGGGGGCCAGACTGAAGCTTTCTTT.